A selection of T cell receptor beta chains follows, all from one sample in a study of blood T cell repertoires in COVID-19. The table came from immunoSEQ multiplex PCR; TCRdb's copy has only in-frame clones and leaves some out. The sample holds about 130,000 clones, 65% to 90% seen once. The sequenced sample was peripheral blood. These receptors were taken from an elderly woman with acute or convalescent COVID-19. Both conserved end residues are part of each CDR3. Fields, in order: clone size, J gene, V gene, D gene, CDR3 protein, CDR3 DNA. The D gene is left open where the match is weak. Size values are once, few and many counts, or a class for expanded clones, and some rows have none.

clone size: -
J gene: TRBJ2-2
V gene: TRBV3-1/TRBV3-2
D gene: -
CDR3 protein: CASSQEWLRDRATGELFF
CDR3 DNA: TGTGCCAGCAGCCAAGAATGGCTCAGGGATCGTGCCACCGGGGAGCTGTTTTTT

clone size: -
J gene: TRBJ2-1
V gene: TRBV19
D gene: -
CDR3 protein: CASSIVWIRGYNEQFF
CDR3 DNA: TGTGCCAGTAGTATAGTGTGGATTCGGGGGTACAATGAGCAGTTCTTC

clone size: -
J gene: TRBJ1-6
V gene: TRBV27
D gene: -
CDR3 protein: CASRLGNHSPLHF
CDR3 DNA: TGTGCCAGCAGACTCGGGAACCATTCACCCCTCCACTTT

clone size: -
J gene: TRBJ2-7
V gene: TRBV3-1/TRBV3-2
D gene: -
CDR3 protein: CASSQWDTLPHEQYF
CDR3 DNA: TGTGCCAGCAGCCAGTGGGACACCCTCCCCCACGAGCAGTACTTC

clone size: -
J gene: TRBJ1-2
V gene: TRBV7-2
D gene: TRBD1
CDR3 protein: CASSEGQNYGYTF
CDR3 DNA: TGTGCCAGCAGCGAGGGACAGAACTATGGCTACACCTTC

clone size: few
J gene: TRBJ2-3
V gene: TRBV7-3
D gene: TRBD1
CDR3 protein: CASSLAEGARQYF
CDR3 DNA: TGTGCCAGCAGCTTAGCCGAGGGGGCGCGGCAGTATTTT

clone size: few
J gene: TRBJ2-5
V gene: TRBV29-1
D gene: -
CDR3 protein: CSVDSHLRRGETQYF
CDR3 DNA: TGCAGCGTCGATTCGCACCTTCGGAGGGGTGAGACCCAGTACTTC

clone size: -
J gene: TRBJ1-1
V gene: TRBV5-1
D gene: -
CDR3 protein: CASSLFQQGGTEAFF
CDR3 DNA: TGCGCCAGCAGCTTGTTCCAGCAGGGAGGTACTGAAGCTTTCTTT

clone size: -
J gene: TRBJ2-6
V gene: TRBV6-2/TRBV6-3
D gene: TRBD1
CDR3 protein: CASSPRRTGLSGANVLTF
CDR3 DNA: TGTGCCAGCAGTCCACGAAGGACAGGGCTGTCTGGGGCCAACGTCCTGACTTTC

clone size: -
J gene: TRBJ2-7
V gene: TRBV2
D gene: TRBD2
CDR3 protein: CASSDAGGGSSYEQYF
CDR3 DNA: TGTGCCAGCAGTGATGCGGGAGGGGGGAGCTCCTACGAGCAGTACTTC

clone size: -
J gene: TRBJ2-1
V gene: TRBV5-1
D gene: -
CDR3 protein: CASSLVRNEQFF
CDR3 DNA: TGCGCCAGCAGCTTAGTGAGAAATGAGCAGTTCTTC

clone size: -
J gene: TRBJ1-2
V gene: TRBV10-2
D gene: -
CDR3 protein: CATSDRGASGYTF
CDR3 DNA: TGCGCCACCTCCGACCGGGGGGCTTCTGGCTACACCTTC

clone size: -
J gene: TRBJ1-2
V gene: TRBV6-5
D gene: -
CDR3 protein: CASSSLFYGYTF
CDR3 DNA: TGTGCCAGCAGCTCCTTGTTCTATGGCTACACCTTC

clone size: -
J gene: TRBJ2-7
V gene: TRBV11-1
D gene: -
CDR3 protein: CASSLQGYEQYF
CDR3 DNA: TGTGCCAGCAGCTTACAGGGCTACGAGCAGTACTTC

clone size: -
J gene: TRBJ1-1
V gene: TRBV3-1/TRBV3-2
D gene: -
CDR3 protein: CASSLTGNTEAFF
CDR3 DNA: TGTGCCAGCAGCTTGACAGGGAACACTGAAGCTTTCTTT

clone size: -
J gene: TRBJ2-2
V gene: TRBV13
D gene: -
CDR3 protein: CASSSSSVIGELFF
CDR3 DNA: TGTGCCAGCAGCTCATCATCAGTAATCGGGGAGCTGTTTTTT

clone size: -
J gene: TRBJ1-4
V gene: TRBV18
D gene: -
CDR3 protein: CASSPQSELNEKLFF
CDR3 DNA: TGTGCCAGCTCACCACAGTCGGAGCTAAATGAAAAACTGTTTTTT

clone size: -
J gene: TRBJ1-5
V gene: TRBV6-2/TRBV6-3
D gene: TRBD1
CDR3 protein: CASSGQGEANQPQHF
CDR3 DNA: TGTGCCAGCAGTGGACAGGGGGAGGCCAATCAGCCCCAGCATTTT

clone size: -
J gene: TRBJ1-5
V gene: TRBV7-9
D gene: -
CDR3 protein: CASSSGSAGVGNQPQHF
CDR3 DNA: TGTGCCAGCAGCTCGGGGTCGGCCGGGGTGGGCAATCAGCCCCAGCATTTT

clone size: -
J gene: TRBJ1-2
V gene: TRBV5-5
D gene: -
CDR3 protein: CASSLEFGNYGYTF
CDR3 DNA: TGTGCCAGCAGCTTGGAATTCGGGAACTATGGCTACACCTTC

clone size: -
J gene: TRBJ1-2
V gene: TRBV7-2
D gene: -
CDR3 protein: CASRMGGLDYGYTF
CDR3 DNA: TGTGCCAGCAGAATGGGGGGGCTCGACTATGGCTACACCTTC

clone size: few
J gene: TRBJ1-2
V gene: TRBV12-5
D gene: -
CDR3 protein: CASGSPNNRRDGYTF
CDR3 DNA: TGTGCTAGTGGTTCCCCTAATAACAGGAGGGACGGCTACACCTTC

clone size: -
J gene: TRBJ1-5
V gene: TRBV7-8
D gene: TRBD1
CDR3 protein: CASSLARLGQGQPQHF
CDR3 DNA: TGTGCCAGCAGCTTAGCACGATTGGGACAGGGTCAGCCCCAGCATTTT

clone size: -
J gene: TRBJ1-2
V gene: TRBV7-2
D gene: -
CDR3 protein: CASSPRQSLGLNYGYTF
CDR3 DNA: TGTGCCAGCAGCCCACGACAGTCCCTCGGGCTTAACTATGGCTACACCTTC

clone size: -
J gene: TRBJ1-6
V gene: TRBV11-2
D gene: TRBD1
CDR3 protein: CASSFRDRGFSPLHF
CDR3 DNA: TGTGCCAGCAGCTTCCGGGACAGGGGTTTTTCACCCCTCCACTTT

clone size: -
J gene: TRBJ2-1
V gene: TRBV18
D gene: TRBD2
CDR3 protein: CASSPGTSGDNEQFF
CDR3 DNA: TGTGCCAGCTCACCAGGGACTAGCGGGGACAATGAGCAGTTCTTC

clone size: -
J gene: TRBJ2-7
V gene: TRBV14
D gene: TRBD1
CDR3 protein: CASSLGQGFHEQYF
CDR3 DNA: TGTGCCAGCAGCCTAGGACAGGGGTTCCACGAGCAGTACTTC

clone size: -
J gene: TRBJ1-5
V gene: TRBV19
D gene: TRBD1
CDR3 protein: CASRVPGQGVEQPQHF
CDR3 DNA: TGTGCCAGTAGGGTACCGGGACAGGGAGTTGAGCAGCCCCAGCATTTT

clone size: -
J gene: TRBJ2-7
V gene: TRBV19
D gene: TRBD2
CDR3 protein: CASSTPTRSGGAYEQYF
CDR3 DNA: TGTGCCAGTAGTACCCCGACTCGTAGCGGGGGGGCGTACGAGCAGTACTTC

clone size: -
J gene: TRBJ1-2
V gene: TRBV7-8
D gene: -
CDR3 protein: CASSPGNNYGYTF
CDR3 DNA: TGTGCCAGCAGCCCCGGGAATAACTATGGCTACACCTTC